These T cell receptor beta chains were read from a single sample in a study of blood T cell repertoires in COVID-19. Measured with immunoSEQ multiplex PCR; TCRdb has only the in-frame clones, and not every one. Seen here are approximately 190,000 clones, roughly 84% observed once, and the top ten hold more than 3%. The material sequenced was PBMCs or T cells enriched from blood (not recorded which). The origin of the receptors is a woman aged 25 to 39 who had been exposed to COVID-19. Both conserved end residues are part of each CDR3. A D gene is named only where the DNA matches it firmly. Some rows have no size entry. The others give once, few or many, or a class for an expanded clone.

TRBV29-1	TRBD2	NA	14	TRBJ2-7	CSVGGGSAVYEQYF	TGCAGCGTTGGCGGGGGGTCAGCAGTCTACGAGCAGTACTTC
TRBV5-1	NA	NA	15	TRBJ2-5	CASSLVQGYQETQYF	TGCGCCAGCAGCTTGGTACAGGGTTACCAAGAGACCCAGTACTTC
TRBV2	TRBD1	NA	15	TRBJ2-1	CASSPNRGAYNEQFF	TGTGCCAGCAGTCCGAACAGGGGGGCCTACAATGAGCAGTTCTTC
TRBV9	TRBD1	NA	18	TRBJ1-2	CASSVSGTGGPGNYGYTF	TGTGCCAGCAGCGTCTCCGGGACAGGGGGCCCGGGCAACTATGGCTACACCTTC
TRBV7-2	NA	NA	13	TRBJ1-1	CASSLIRNTEAFF	TGTGCCAGCAGCTTAATCAGGAACACTGAAGCTTTCTTT
TRBV12-3/TRBV12-4	NA	NA	13	TRBJ1-2	CASSLQGLYGYTF	TGTGCCAGCAGCCTACAGGGCCTCTATGGCTACACCTTC
TRBV19	NA	NA	14	TRBJ1-4	CASSPGQTNEKLFF	TGTGCCAGTAGTCCAGGCCAAACTAATGAAAAACTGTTTTTT
TRBV5-1	TRBD2	NA	16	TRBJ2-1	CASSWAGGYTYNEQFF	TGCGCCAGCAGCTGGGCGGGGGGGTATACCTACAATGAGCAGTTCTTC
TRBV5-1	NA	once	13	TRBJ2-3	CASSLQGTDTQYF	TGCGCCAGCAGTTTACAGGGCACAGATACGCAGTATTTT
TRBV24-1	NA	NA	16	TRBJ1-1	CATSGRQEKQYTEAFF	TGTGCCACCAGTGGTAGACAGGAAAAACAGTACACTGAAGCTTTCTTT
TRBV2	NA	NA	12	TRBJ1-3	CASPTAGNTIYF	TGTGCCAGCCCGACTGCTGGAAACACCATATATTTT
TRBV5-1	NA	NA	14	TRBJ2-7	CASSFTRDTGEQYF	TGCGCCAGCAGCTTTACCCGGGACACGGGTGAGCAGTACTTC
TRBV5-4	NA	NA	15	TRBJ1-3	CASSFSGSSGNTIYF	TGTGCCAGCAGCTTTTCTGGTAGTTCTGGAAACACCATATATTTT
TRBV5-6	NA	NA	14	TRBJ1-5	CASSSPTLGQPQHF	TGTGCCAGCAGCTCTCCGACCCTCGGGCAGCCCCAGCATTTT
TRBV3-1/TRBV3-2	NA	NA	14	TRBJ1-5	CASSQGRVNQPQHF	TGTGCCAGCAGCCAAGGGCGGGTAAATCAGCCCCAGCATTTT
TRBV7-9	TRBD1	NA	14	TRBJ2-7	CASGDRTGRYEQYF	TGTGCCAGTGGGGACCGGACAGGGAGGTACGAGCAGTACTTC
TRBV7-9	NA	NA	14	TRBJ2-1	CASSLALAPNEQFF	TGTGCCAGCAGTCTAGCATTGGCCCCCAATGAGCAGTTCTTC
TRBV7-2	TRBD2	NA	15	TRBJ2-1	CASSPPSGGDNEQFF	TGTGCCAGCAGCCCTCCTAGCGGGGGGGATAATGAGCAGTTCTTC
TRBV7-2	NA	NA	14	TRBJ2-3	CASSLATVADTQYF	TGTGCCAGCAGCTTAGCCACGGTGGCAGATACGCAGTATTTT
TRBV27	TRBD2	NA	16	TRBJ2-3	CASSPRTSGGADTQYF	TGTGCCAGCAGTCCGAGGACTAGCGGGGGGGCAGATACGCAGTATTTT
TRBV7-9	NA	NA	12	TRBJ1-5	CASSLSGEPQHF	TGTGCCAGCAGCTTAAGCGGGGAGCCCCAGCATTTT
TRBV15	TRBD1	NA	16	TRBJ2-7	CATSRGLTGGPYEQYF	TGTGCCACCAGCAGAGGTCTGACAGGGGGCCCATACGAGCAGTACTTC
TRBV5-1	TRBD1	NA	16	TRBJ2-3	CASSVSGTGGTDTQYF	TGCGCCAGCAGCGTCTCCGGGACAGGGGGGACAGATACGCAGTATTTT
TRBV2	NA	NA	17	TRBJ2-5	CASSGSDGGGPQETQYF	TGTGCCAGCAGTGGGTCAGATGGGGGGGGGCCTCAGGAGACCCAGTACTTC
TRBV15	TRBD2	NA	15	TRBJ2-5	CATSRASGVQETQYF	TGTGCCACCAGCAGAGCGAGCGGGGTACAAGAGACCCAGTACTTC
TRBV2	NA	NA	14	TRBJ2-7	CASTRTDSNYEQYF	TGTGCCAGCACCCGGACAGATAGTAACTACGAGCAGTACTTC
TRBV6-2/TRBV6-3	NA	NA	16	TRBJ1-4	CASSYLGAATNEKLFF	TGTGCCAGCAGTTACCTGGGAGCTGCAACTAATGAAAAACTGTTTTTT
TRBV11-2	NA	NA	13	TRBJ1-5	CASSFVADQPQHF	TGTGCCAGCAGCTTCGTAGCAGATCAGCCCCAGCATTTT
TRBV27	TRBD1	NA	14	TRBJ1-2	CASSSSDRVGGYTF	TGTGCCAGCAGTTCGTCGGACAGGGTAGGGGGCTACACCTTC
TRBV2	NA	NA	15	TRBJ1-1	CASSDSGGMNTEAFF	TGTGCCAGCAGTGACTCCGGGGGTATGAACACTGAAGCTTTCTTT
TRBV5-4	TRBD1	NA	14	TRBJ2-7	CASSRDRNSYEQYF	TGTGCCAGCAGCAGGGACAGGAACTCCTACGAGCAGTACTTC
TRBV7-2	NA	once	14	TRBJ1-1	CAASRDQGRTEAFF	TGTGCCGCATCCCGGGACCAGGGGCGCACTGAAGCTTTCTTT
TRBV24-1	TRBD1	NA	15	TRBJ2-1	CATGDRGSSYNEQFF	TGTGCCACCGGGGACAGGGGGAGCTCCTACAATGAGCAGTTCTTC
TRBV6-5	NA	NA	15	TRBJ1-6	CASSYLSGRKTPLHF	TGTGCCAGCAGTTACTTGTCGGGTCGTAAGACACCCCTCCACTTT
TRBV19	TRBD2	NA	15	TRBJ2-3	CASTSLAGITDTQYF	TGTGCCAGTACGTCACTAGCGGGGATCACAGATACGCAGTATTTT
TRBV29-1	NA	NA	13	TRBJ2-7	CSVGPTGNYEQYF	TGCAGCGTGGGCCCCACTGGTAACTACGAGCAGTACTTC
TRBV6-5	TRBD1	NA	15	TRBJ1-1	CASSYSSTGGTEAFF	TGTGCCAGCAGTTACTCGAGCACAGGGGGCACTGAAGCTTTCTTT
TRBV14	NA	NA	14	TRBJ1-1	CASSRAQLNTEAFF	TGTGCCAGCAGCCGCGCACAGCTAAACACTGAAGCTTTCTTT
TRBV9	TRBD2	NA	14	TRBJ2-3	CASSTGGLTDTQYF	TGTGCCAGCAGCACGGGGGGACTTACAGATACGCAGTATTTT
TRBV18	NA	NA	12	TRBJ2-3	CASSPTADTQYF	TGTGCCAGCTCACCCACGGCAGATACGCAGTATTTT
TRBV6-5	NA	NA	11	TRBJ1-1	CAVQSYTEAFF	TGTGCCGTTCAAAGCTACACTGAAGCTTTCTTT
TRBV27	NA	NA	15	TRBJ1-1	CASSLLAEQNTEAFF	TGTGCCAGCAGTTTATTGGCAGAACAAAACACTGAAGCTTTCTTT
TRBV19	TRBD1	NA	18	TRBJ1-2	CASSIDQGAEFRSYGYTF	TGTGCCAGTAGTATAGACCAGGGGGCGGAATTTCGCAGCTATGGCTACACCTTC
TRBV3-1/TRBV3-2	NA	NA	13	TRBJ2-7	CASSRRGSYEQYF	TGTGCCAGCAGCCGCCGGGGGTCGTACGAGCAGTACTTC
TRBV25-1	NA	NA	13	TRBJ2-1	CASSEQGYNEQFF	TGTGCCAGCAGTGAACAGGGCTACAATGAGCAGTTCTTC
TRBV7-9	NA	NA	15	TRBJ1-1	CASSLGDTTGTEAFF	TGTGCCAGCAGCTTAGGGGACACCACTGGAACTGAAGCTTTCTTT
TRBV5-4	TRBD1	NA	15	TRBJ2-7	CASSLGTGVSYEQYF	TGTGCCAGCAGCTTGGGCACAGGGGTGAGCTACGAGCAGTACTTC
TRBV6-5	TRBD2	NA	13	TRBJ2-7	CASSREGTYEQYF	TGTGCCAGCAGTCGGGAGGGAACCTACGAGCAGTACTTC
TRBV19	TRBD1	few	15	TRBJ2-7	CASSLRGQGSYEQYF	TGTGCCAGTTCCCTCCGGGGACAGGGATCTTACGAGCAGTACTTC
TRBV5-1	NA	NA	13	TRBJ1-1	CASSLGENTEAFF	TGCGCCAGCAGCTTGGGCGAGAACACTGAAGCTTTCTTT
TRBV28	NA	NA	15	TRBJ1-5	CASSLLGGQNQPQHF	TGTGCCAGCAGTTTACTAGGGGGACAAAATCAGCCCCAGCATTTT
TRBV15	TRBD1	NA	16	TRBJ1-2	CATSRELTGINYGYTF	TGTGCCACCAGCAGAGAGTTGACAGGGATTAACTATGGCTACACCTTC
TRBV30	NA	few	13	TRBJ1-5	CAWGGQRNQPQHF	TGTGCCTGGGGGGGACAACGCAATCAGCCCCAGCATTTT
TRBV7-9	TRBD1	once	14	TRBJ2-5	CASGDRAGQETQYF	TGTGCCAGCGGCGACAGGGCAGGACAAGAGACCCAGTACTTC
TRBV7-9	TRBD2	NA	14	TRBJ2-7	CASSLLAGPGKQYF	TGTGCCAGCAGCTTACTAGCGGGGCCAGGGAAGCAGTACTTC
TRBV2	NA	few	13	TRBJ2-7	CASQGGRYYEQYF	TGTGCCAGCCAGGGGGGACGGTACTACGAGCAGTACTTC
TRBV2	TRBD1	many	17	TRBJ1-4	CASTKRGPGATNEKLFF	TGTGCCAGCACGAAGAGGGGGCCCGGTGCAACTAATGAAAAACTGTTTTTT